The next 15 T cell receptor beta chains were all read from a single sample in a study of technical replicates of blood from a few donors (dated by TCRdb to about 2017). Library preparation employed the immunoSEQ multiplex PCR assay. TCRdb holds this immuneACCESS table with in-frame rearrangements only. Some clones are missing; in checked studies, unresolved V genes explain under half, and the rest has no known cause. This sample gives approximately 88,000 clones in total; over 90% of them show up just once. The ten largest clonotypes hold more than 0.2% of the sample. The sample taken for sequencing was T cells isolated from PBMCs. All receptors derive from a human donor in good health.

The chain employs TRBV28 and TRBJ2-1; 9 bases align to TRBD2. Germline V lookup: CDR1 MDHEN, CDR2 SYDVKM. The CDR3 sequence is 15 residues long. V lost 6 bases and J lost 7; bases outside the gene matches: 10. As DNA, the CDR3 is TGTGCCAGCAGGACGGGACTAGCCGTTACAAATGAGCAGTTCTTC. Amino acid sequence: CASRTGLAVTNEQFF.

V and J are TRBV11-3 and TRBJ2-7; D might be TRBD2 (6 bases). Looked up from germline, CDR1 is SGHNT and CDR2 is YENEEA. This CDR3 comprises 13 residues. V was trimmed by 1 base and J by 6 bases, leaving 10 bases between them. CDR3 DNA sequence: TGTGCCAGCAGCTTAGCAACTAGCTTCGAGCAGTACTTC. Translated, it gives CASSLATSFEQYF.

This chain connects TRBV5-5 to TRBJ1-4; TRBD1 might be the D (5 bases). CDR1 is SGHKS, CDR2 YYEKEE, per germline (reference sequence). The V and J ends lost 2 bases and 6 bases respectively, with 11 bases between them. The CDR3 has 14 amino acids. DNA of the CDR3: TGTGCCAGCAGCTTTAATTGGGGGGATGAAAAACTGTTTTTT. Its protein product is CASSFNWGDEKLFF.

The CDR3 protein is CASSRSRREHNEQFF. The CDR3 DNA follows: TGTGCCAGCAGCCGATCTAGGAGGGAACACAATGAGCAGTTCTTC. The chain has TRBV6-5 and TRBJ2-1; maybe TRBD2 (6 bases). Germline V gene data show CDR1 as MNHEY and CDR2 as SVGAGI. The CDR3 loop spans 15 amino acids. V lost 6 bases to trimming and J lost 5 bases, with 17 bases between them.

The CDR3, as DNA: TGTGCCAGCAGCTTCGGACAGGGTGTCGAGCAGTACTTC. Residues: CASSFGQGVEQYF. The chain is built from TRBV7-6 and TRBJ2-7, with 8 positions matching TRBD1. Looked up from germline, CDR1 is SGHVS and CDR2 is FNYEAQ. The V segment lost 3 bases and the J segment 6 bases; nucleotides outside the gene matches: 4. The CDR3 extends over 13 amino acids.

The gene calls are TRBV6-5 and TRBJ2-5, with a tentative D call TRBD2 (6 bases). The V end lost 4 bases, the J end lost 8 bases, and 11 bases lay between the germline ends. The V gene's germline CDR1 is MNHEY and CDR2 SVGAGI. This CDR3 is 12 amino acids long. The CDR3 bases are TGTGCCAGCAGTTCGGGAGAGGAAACCCAGTACTTC. Protein sequence: CASSSGEETQYF.

The sample holds one count of this clone. V gene TRBV9 combines with J gene TRBJ1-3; a possible D gene is TRBD1 (5 bases). V shed 4 bases and J shed 2 bases, with 16 bases lying between them. Germline V gene data show CDR1 as SGDLS and CDR2 as YYNGEE. This CDR3 spans 16 amino acids. The CDR3 DNA follows: TGTGCCAGCAGCCCCCGGACATCCTATCCTGGAAACACCATATATTTT. Amino acid sequence: CASSPRTSYPGNTIYF.

V gene TRBV28 combines with J gene TRBJ2-5; maybe TRBD2 (6 bases). With 2 bases removed from V and 3 bases from J, the gap between germline ends came to 13 bases. The CDR3 spans 15 residues. Germline V gene data show CDR1 as MDHEN and CDR2 as SYDVKM. CDR3 DNA: TGTGCCAGCAGTTTAGGCCGGGGGTTAAAAGAGACCCAGTACTTC. As protein: CASSLGRGLKETQYF.

This chain joins TRBV30 and TRBJ2-5; a possible D gene is TRBD1 (6 bases). This CDR3 comprises 15 residues. Germline loops: CDR1 GTSNPN, CDR2 SVGIG (reference sequence). V lost 4 bases to trimming and J lost 2 bases, with 17 bases between them. CDR3 in DNA: TGTGCCTGGAACCTTTTCGGACAGACGCAAGAGACCCAGTACTTC. Translation: CAWNLFGQTQETQYF.

The CDR3 loop reads CASSKRARDRVDEQYF. The CDR3 DNA is TGTGCCAGCAGCAAAAGGGCCCGGGACAGGGTAGACGAGCAGTACTTC. V and J are TRBV21-1 and TRBJ2-7; the D call TRBD1 from the table was never checked on the DNA. TRBV21-1 is assigned pseudogene status. The CDR3 has 16 amino acids.

The chain carries TRBV29-1 and TRBJ2-2; the match to TRBD2 covers 15 bases. This CDR3 contains 16 residues. In germline, CDR1 is SQVTM, CDR2 ANQGSEA. V trimming: 1 base; J trimming: 8 bases; junction bases outside the gene matches: 5. As DNA, the CDR3 is TGCAGCGTTGAAGCCGGGACTAGCGGGGGGCTGGGGGAGCTGTTTTTT. Translated, it gives CSVEAGTSGGLGELFF.

J is TRBJ2-1 and V is TRBV6-1; perhaps TRBD2 as D (5 bases). Germline V gene sequence: CDR1 MNHNS, CDR2 SASEGT. CDR3 length equals 15 residues. Trimming took 7 bases from V and 10 from J, leaving 23 bases between them. As DNA, the CDR3 is TGTGCCAGCATTAATCCGGGATATCCCCTGGGGGAGCAGTTCTTC. Its protein product is CASINPGYPLGEQFF.

The chain has TRBV27 and TRBJ2-7; possibly TRBD2 for D (5 bases). Trimming took off 7 bases at V and 2 bases at J, with 18 bases between the two ends. Germline CDR1 reads MNHEY; CDR2 reads SMNVEV (reference sequence). The CDR3 is 15 residues long. The CDR3 coding sequence is TGTGCCAGCACCGTAGGTAGCAACGGGGCCTACGAGCAGTACTTC. As protein: CASTVGSNGAYEQYF.

V is TRBV19 and J is TRBJ2-1, with 12 bases lining up with TRBD2. The CDR3 runs 17 residues. V trimming: 5 bases; J trimming: 4 bases; junction bases outside the gene matches: 9. In germline, CDR1 is LNHDA, CDR2 SQIVND (reference sequence). CDR3 sequence: CASSPRTSGKPYNEQFF. CDR3 nucleotides: TGTGCCAGTAGTCCTCGGACTAGCGGGAAGCCATACAATGAGCAGTTCTTC.

The chain employs TRBV27 and TRBJ2-7, with 9 bases matching TRBD1. Germline V gene sequence: CDR1 MNHEY, CDR2 SMNVEV (reference sequence). This CDR3 region has 14 residues. The junction had 7 bases not matched to a gene; V was cut back by 5 bases and J by 5 bases. This chain's CDR3 is CASSLGTGTDEQYF. The CDR3, as DNA: TGTGCCAGCAGTCTCGGGACAGGGACCGACGAGCAGTACTTC.